This TCR beta chain was obtained from a study of T-cell memory formation after mild COVID-19. Whole-study context: For the most part, TCR clusters were specific to one donor. Whole-study results and caveats: The second-wave clones peaking on day 37 were not confirmed as SARS-CoV-2-specific.

From germline, CDR1 is SNHLY and CDR2 FYNNEI. V was trimmed by 8 bases and J by 0 bases, leaving 11 bases between them. The CDR3 contains 15 residues. Constant-segment primers and 5'RACE yielded cDNA libraries for TCR alpha and TCR beta, each carrying sample barcodes and UMIs. One entry per CDR3 protein, called by TCRdb with MiXCR from the 5' RACE reads. The sample includes some 150,000 distinct CDR3 sequences, 6% to 7% of them seen just once. Worth noting for this clonotype: Its antigen remains unknown.

This receptor was identified in an adult woman who had mild COVID-19 (a few samples of this study predate the infection). Cell type and time point are not known. This chain links TRBV2 with TRBJ2-6; perhaps TRBD1 as D (6 bases). Specimen: PBMCs or a T cell subset sorted from them (not recorded which). The CDR3 coding sequence is TGTGCCAGCCCGCAGGGGCCCTCTGGGGCCAACGTCCTGACTTTC. It is translated as CASPQGPSGANVLTF.